This TCR beta chain emerged from a study of blood T cells in healthy people across ages. PCR was performed a second time for about 7 to 12 cycles using a sample-barcoded 5' primer and a J-beta primer mix. TCRdb processed the 5' RACE reads anew with MiXCR; each CDR3 protein has one entry. The sample consists of 800,000 to 900,000 distinct CDR3 sequences, about 62% of them appearing once. The V gene's germline CDR1 is SGHDN and CDR2 FVKESK. With 0 bases removed from V and 5 bases from J, the gap between germline ends came to 16 bases. The CDR3 length is 16 residues. The TCR sequence derives from a man between 25 and 39 years old in good health. The sample comprised blood. This chain connects TRBV14 to TRBJ2-5; D unresolved. In DNA, the CDR3 is TGTGCCAGCAGCCAAGAACTCTTCGGTCCCCCGGAGACCCAGTACTTC. Translating gives CASSQELFGPPETQYF.